This TCR beta chain emerged from a study of blood T cell repertoires in COVID-19. Study-level information: COVID-19 samples from acute and convalescent phases originated in the United States, Italy and Spain. T cells, B-cell-depleted T cells, or PBMCs provided the cDNA or gDNA that served as material.

This CDR3 is 12 amino acids long. Germline lookup yields CDR1 KGHDR and CDR2 SFDVKD. The V end was cut by 4 bases, the J end by 12 bases, with 12 bases between. Per the original data handling: Reference gene primer amplification yielded estimated nucleated cell counts. The protocol was immunoSEQ multiplex PCR, while the TCRdb copy is restricted to in-frame clones and leaves out a portion. V and J calls and clone size are as listed in that table; D and trimming were resolved from the DNA. The sample includes about 87,000 clones, 80% to 90% of them seen just once. The receptor's source is a man older than 75 with acute or convalescent COVID-19. The specimen was peripheral blood. The chain carries TRBV24-1 and TRBJ2-1; possibly TRBD1 for D (5 bases). CDR3 protein: CATSEAGKAQFF. Here the CDR3 DNA reads TGTGCCACCAGTGAGGCAGGGAAAGCGCAGTTCTTC.